The rows below give T cell receptor beta chains drawn from one sample of a study of T and B cells in COVID-19 patients. TCRdb re-called the multiplex PCR reads through MiXCR, storing one row per CDR3 protein. This sample carries fewer than 8,000 distinct CDR3 sequences, more than 25% of them seen once, and the ten largest clones take around 10%. Input material: blood. The receptors derive from a human donor with active COVID-19. The CDR3 runs from the conserved cysteine through the conserved F or W. A D gene is named only where the DNA matches it firmly. Only part of the rows carry a size: once, few, many, or a class if the clone is expanded.

clone_size | j_call | v_call | d_call | cdr3_nt | cdr3_aa
. | TRBJ2-3 | TRBV7-9 | TRBD1 | TGTGCCAGCACCACAGACAGGGGTCCGACAGATACGCAGTATTTT | CASTTDRGPTDTQYF
medium-sized | TRBJ2-7 | TRBV6-1 | TRBD2 | TGTGCCAGCAGCGCCGGGACTAGCGGGTCTGGGATTTACGACTACGAGCAGTACTTC | CASSAGTSGSGIYDYEQYF
. | TRBJ2-1 | TRBV7-2 | TRBD2 | TGTGCCAGCTCAATTGGGGGGGGCTCCTACAATGAGCAGTTCTTC | CASSIGGGSYNEQFF
. | TRBJ2-4 | TRBV18 | . | TGTGCCAGCTCACCCGGAGGAGGGTCCAAAAACATTCAGTACTTC | CASSPGGGSKNIQYF
. | TRBJ2-3 | TRBV11-3 | TRBD2 | TGTGCCAGCAGCTCCAGGACTAGCGGGATAAATACGCAGTATTTT | CASSSRTSGINTQYF
. | TRBJ1-5 | TRBV6-2/TRBV6-3 | . | TGTGCCAGCAGGTACCATGGTGGGAATCAGCCCCAGCATTTT | CASRYHGGNQPQHF
medium-sized | TRBJ2-3 | TRBV12-3/TRBV12-4 | TRBD2 | TGTGCCAGCAGCAGACTAGCGGGAGGTGCAGATACGCAGTATTTT | CASSRLAGGADTQYF
. | TRBJ2-1 | TRBV6-6 | . | TGTGCCAGCAGTTATGCCGGGACGGAACCTTACAATGAGCAGTTCTTC | CASSYAGTEPYNEQFF
few | TRBJ2-2 | TRBV6-4 | TRBD2 | TGTGCCAGCAGTGACGGGACTAGCACCGGGGAGCTGTTTTTT | CASSDGTSTGELFF
few | TRBJ1-5 | TRBV24-1 | . | TGTGCCACCAGTGGGGGGGGTAATCAGCCCCAGCATTTT | CATSGGGNQPQHF
few | TRBJ1-6 | TRBV12-3/TRBV12-4 | . | TGTGCCAGCAGTTTAACTCAGGGTGGGTCACCCCTCCACTTT | CASSLTQGGSPLHF
. | TRBJ2-2 | TRBV28 | . | TGTGCCTCGCGCCGCCAGGGGGGCGCCGGGGAGCTGTTTTTT | CASRRQGGAGELFF
. | TRBJ1-5 | TRBV10-3 | TRBD1 | TGTGCCATCAGTGAGTCCAGTGACAGGGCTCAGCCCCAGCATTTT | CAISESSDRAQPQHF
few | TRBJ2-7 | TRBV4-3 | TRBD2 | TGCGCCAGCAGCCAACTAGCGGGCGAACCCTACGAGCAGTACTTC | CASSQLAGEPYEQYF
medium-sized | TRBJ2-1 | TRBV13 | TRBD2 | TGTGCCAGCAGCTTAGGGACTAGCGGGAGTGATGAGCAGTTCTTC | CASSLGTSGSDEQFF
. | TRBJ2-1 | TRBV24-1 | . | TGTGCCACCAGTGCGAATACAGTACGCAATGAGCAGTTCTTC | CATSANTVRNEQFF
few | TRBJ1-4 | TRBV7-2 | . | TGTGCCAGCAGCTTTCAGTCAACTAATGAAAAACTGTTTTTT | CASSFQSTNEKLFF
medium-sized | TRBJ2-7 | TRBV19 | TRBD1 | TGTGCCAGTAGTGAAATCCGGGACAGAGGCTACGAGCAGTACTTC | CASSEIRDRGYEQYF
few | TRBJ2-2 | TRBV5-1 | . | TGCGCCAGCAGCTTGGAGGTTATAAACACCGGGGAGCTGTTTTTT | CASSLEVINTGELFF
. | TRBJ2-7 | TRBV19 | TRBD2 | TGTGCCAGTAGTATTCGGACTAGCGGGACGGGTGAGCAGTACTTC | CASSIRTSGTGEQYF
few | TRBJ2-5 | TRBV20-1 | TRBD1 | TGCAGTGCCGGGACAGGGCGGGAGACCCAGTACTTC | CSAGTGRETQYF
few | TRBJ2-5 | TRBV11-3 | . | TGTGCCAGCAGCCCAGGACAGTGGCCCAGTGAGACCCAGTACTTC | CASSPGQWPSETQYF